Below, one T cell receptor beta chain is given with its context. No antigen is known for it. The J segment lost 7 bases and the V segment lost 5 bases, leaving 8 bases of the junction unmatched. The germline gives CDR1 SGHNT, CDR2 YYREEE (reference sequence). The CDR3 is made up of 14 amino acids. Measured with immunoSEQ multiplex PCR; TCRdb has only the in-frame clones, and not every one. The sample has 28,000 or so clones; 62% are singletons. These data are taken from a study of cytotoxic CD8 clonotypes in ibrutinib-treated CLL. Study overall: Overall, 24 responses were partial and 2 complete; following median approximately 65 months, around 15 patients stayed remitted and around twelve progressed.

Study-wide results and caveats: Public clonotypes showed up rarely, and on treatment they shrank or held steady.

The source of this sequence is a human donor with chronic lymphocytic leukemia. The sample in question was PBMCs, obtained before ibrutinib treatment. V gene TRBV5-4 combines with J gene TRBJ1-5, with 8 bases aligning to TRBD1. The CDR3 DNA reads as TGTGCCAGCAGTCCGACAGGGGAGGTCCAGCCCCAGCATTTT. Encoded protein: CASSPTGEVQPQHF.